This TCR beta chain was captured in a study of cytomegalovirus exposure and HLA in healthy donors. In the PCR, 60 Vbeta and 13 Jbeta primers were used. TCRdb's copy holds only in-frame clones and misses some; the assay was immunoSEQ multiplex PCR. The top ten clones hold 3% of a sample with around 110,000 clones, 9% to 10% of them seen once. The CDR3 sequence is 14 residues long. The V gene's germline CDR1 is MDHEN and CDR2 SYDVKM. J gave up 9 bases and V 5 bases, and 11 bases lay outside the gene matches. Details on this clone: No antigen is known for it.

The study, taken as a whole, reports: It was reported in a later analysis that an Asian-associated ancestry cluster showed fewer N-insertions than the roughly 710-donor mean. Association with HLA alleles at 0.05 false discovery rate was found for 15,000 to 20,000 TCR beta sequences in a later analysis. Many donors shared some public TCRs, even though most TCR sequences were rare.

The clonotype was recovered from a young man in good health and CMV-seronegative. The chain carries TRBV28 and TRBJ2-3; TRBD1 matches at 7 bases. The sequencing input was PBMCs. This CDR3 is CASSVPGQRATQYF. The CDR3 nucleotides read TGTGCCAGCAGTGTGCCGGGACAGAGAGCAACGCAGTATTTT.